This T cell receptor beta chain comes out of a study of identical twins. Findings and caveats of the study: Its conclusions, products of cross-sectional statistical analysis, did not come from following the same donors. Twin pairs' shared out-of-frame alpha sequences were enriched in low generation probability. The study found weaker excess twin sharing in beta out-of-frame sequences.

Template switching added a universal primer binding site, and final cDNA carried unique molecular identifiers. TCRdb itself ran the 5' RACE reads through MiXCR, one entry per CDR3 protein. The table shows roughly 1.6 million distinct CDR3 sequences, with less than 35% occurring only once. For this clonotype: Its specificity is not known.

There are 18 residues in the CDR3. CDR1 is SEHNR, CDR2 FQNEAQ, per germline (reference sequence). This sequence joins TRBV7-9 and TRBJ2-4; the match to TRBD2 covers 9 bases. The closer fit of TRBJ2-5 to the DNA end suggests the J call may be wrong. Sequencing was performed on cord blood. This clonotype originated in a newborn girl in good health. The CDR3 DNA reads as TGTGCCAGCAGCTTAAAGCAACTAGCGGGTCTTTACCAAGAGACCCAGTACTTC. It specifies CASSLKQLAGLYQETQYF.